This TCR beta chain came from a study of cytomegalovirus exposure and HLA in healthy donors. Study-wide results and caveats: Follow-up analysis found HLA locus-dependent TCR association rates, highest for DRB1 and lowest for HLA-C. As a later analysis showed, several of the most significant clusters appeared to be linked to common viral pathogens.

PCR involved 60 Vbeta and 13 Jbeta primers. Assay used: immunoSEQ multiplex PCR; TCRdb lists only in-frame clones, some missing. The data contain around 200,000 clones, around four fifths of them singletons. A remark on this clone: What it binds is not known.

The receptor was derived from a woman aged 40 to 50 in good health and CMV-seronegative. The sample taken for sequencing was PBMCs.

CDR3 sequence reads: CASSSRVGYTF. In nucleotides, the CDR3 is TGTGCCAGCAGTTCGAGGGTCGGCTACACCTTC. This chain connects TRBV28 to TRBJ1-2; D not certain. Trimming stripped 4 bases from V and 8 bases from J, with 8 bases between. This CDR3 has 11 residues. The germline V gene encodes CDR1 MDHEN and CDR2 SYDVKM.